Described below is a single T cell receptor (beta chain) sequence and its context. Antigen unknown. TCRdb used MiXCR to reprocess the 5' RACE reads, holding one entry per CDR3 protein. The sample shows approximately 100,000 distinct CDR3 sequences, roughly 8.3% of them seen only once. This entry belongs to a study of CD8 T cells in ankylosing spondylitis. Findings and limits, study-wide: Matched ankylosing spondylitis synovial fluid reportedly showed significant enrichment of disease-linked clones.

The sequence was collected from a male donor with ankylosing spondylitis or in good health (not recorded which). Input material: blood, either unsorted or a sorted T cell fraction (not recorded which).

The CDR3 sequence is CSAGDYKVQYF. CDR3 bases: TGCAGTGCGGGGGACTACAAGGTTCAGTACTTC. The chain combines TRBV20-1 with TRBJ2-4, with TRBD2 matching 7 bases. The CDR3 runs to 11 residues. The V and J ends lost 6 bases and 11 bases, in that order; junction bases with no gene match: 7. The germline CDR1 and CDR2 sequences are DFQATT and SNEGSKA (reference sequence).